Each of the 22 T cell receptor beta chains below was sequenced from the same sample in a study of T cells in women clearing cervical HPV infection listed by TCRdb under 2018. Receptor amplification or capture employed the immunoSEQ multiplex PCR assay. TCRdb took over this immuneACCESS table, retaining in-frame rearrangements with V and J assigned. Such tables are incomplete; in checked studies, under half of the missing clones stem from an unresolved V gene, and the remainder is unexplained. In this sample's table one finds 15,000 to 20,000 clones. 9.5% to 12% of the sample rests with the top ten. Source material: blood buffy coat. Source of these receptors: a woman between 18 and 70 years old with a cervical HPV16 infection that either progressed to CIN3+ or cleared (not recorded which).

Worth noting for this clone: The read falls 3 residues short of the CDR3 end, and the missing part is taken from the germline J gene. The V gene is TRBV7-8, the J gene TRBJ2-5, with TRBD2 matching over 11 bases. The ends lost 5 bases at V and 1 base at J; junction bases unmatched: 6. CDR1 and CDR2 (germline): SGHVS, FQNEAQ. The CDR3 sequence is 16 residues long. The covered CDR3 bases are TGTGCCAGCAGCCCCGGGACTAGCGGAACCCAAGAGACC. Its protein is CASSPGTSGTQET. The complete CDR3 sequence is CASSPGTSGTQETQYF.

Concerning this clone: Read coverage stops 3 residues before the CDR3 terminus; the germline J gene supplies the remainder. The chain combines TRBV29-1 with TRBJ1-1; the D is unclear. The germline CDR1 and CDR2 sequences are SQVTM and ANQGSEA. Trimming left V 7 bases short and J 4 bases short, with 13 bases between. CDR3 length equals 12 residues. Partial CDR3 DNA: TGCAGCGCTCTAAGGGCAGGCACTGAA. Protein sequence: CSALRAGTE. The CDR3 as a whole reads CSALRAGTEAFF.

Comments on this clone: The read finishes 3 residues shy of the CDR3 end, and the germline J gene is used to complete it. This rearrangement joins TRBV7-6 to TRBJ2-4; perhaps TRBD2 as D (7 bases). The V gene lost 5 bases and the J gene lost 9 bases, with 17 bases spanning the gap. In germline, CDR1 is SGHVS, CDR2 FNYEAQ. CDR3 size: 14 residues. The CDR3 spells CASSPLGGAGIQYF. The DNA read from the CDR3 is TGTGCCAGCAGCCCCTTAGGGGGGGCGGGCATT. Full variable domain (outside the CDR3, taken from reference TRBV7-6 and TRBJ2-4): GAGVSQSPRYKVTKRGQDVALRCDPISGHVSLYWYRQALGQGPEFLTYFNYEAQQDKSGLPNDRFSAERPEGSISTLTIQRTEQRDSAMYRCASSPLGGAGIQYFGAGTRLSVL.

In the case of this clone: The sequence runs out 3 residues before the end of the CDR3; the remainder is reconstructed from the germline J gene. J is TRBJ2-2 and V is TRBV20-1, with D perhaps matching TRBD1 (5 bases). V lost 1 base and J 6 bases, leaving 18 bases between the germline ends. Germline CDR1 DFQATT, CDR2 SNEGSKA (reference sequence). CDR3 size: 16 residues. The sequenced CDR3 bases are TGCAGTGCTAGAGTAAGGACATACGATGGGGCCGGGGAG. Amino acids: CSARVRTYDGAGE. The whole CDR3 is CSARVRTYDGAGELFF.

A remark on this clone: The read ends 3 residues shy of where the CDR3 ends; the end is completed using the germline J gene. The chain uses TRBV2 and TRBJ2-3, with D perhaps matching TRBD2 (6 bases). Trimming cost V 7 bases and J 2 bases, with 13 bases left between them. CDR3 size: 14 residues. Germline CDR1 SNHLY, CDR2 FYNNEI. The CDR3 DNA, read in part, is TGTGCCAGCAACCGGGACTTAACCACAGATACG. Translating gives CASNRDLTTDT. The complete CDR3 reads CASNRDLTTDTQYF. Variable domain in full (rest from reference TRBV2 and TRBJ2-3): EPEVTQTPSHQVTQMGQEVILRCVPISNHLYFYWYRQILGQKVEFLVSFYNNEISEKSEIFDDQFSVERPDGSNFTLKIRSTKLEDSAMYFCASNRDLTTDTQYFGPGTRLTVL.

CDR3 amino acids: CASSLEPTVRNEQFF. The CDR3 DNA, read in part, is TGTGCCAGCAGCTTAGAGCCGACAGTTCGGAATGAG. The V call is TRBV11-2, the J call TRBJ2-1; D may be TRBD1 (5 bases). The sequence runs out 3 residues before the end of the CDR3; the remainder is reconstructed from the germline J gene. The CDR3 is 15 amino acids. V shed 0 bases and J shed 7 bases, with 13 bases lying between them. The germline V gene has CDR1 SGHAT and CDR2 FQNNGV.

Note on this clone: From the germline J gene comes the end of the CDR3, since the read stops 3 residues before it. V usage is TRBV5-1 and J usage is TRBJ2-7, with D uncertain. The CDR3 contains 14 residues. With 5 bases removed from V and 2 bases from J, the gap between germline ends came to 14 bases. CDR1 SGHRS and CDR2 YFSETQ come from the germline V gene. The sequenced part of the CDR3 DNA is TGCGCCAGCAGTTTGCCAGGTTCGACCTACGAG. This encodes CASSLPGSTYE. The whole CDR3 reads CASSLPGSTYEQYF. The whole variable domain, filled in from reference TRBV5-1 and TRBJ2-7, reads KAGVTQTPRYLIKTRGQQVTLSCSPISGHRSVSWYQQTPGQGLQFLFEYFSETQRNKGNFPGRFSGRQFSNSRSEMNVSTLELGDSALYLCASSLPGSTYEQYFGPGTRLTVT.

As for this clone: The DNA ends 3 residues before the CDR3 does, and the rest of the CDR3 is filled in from the germline J gene. The chain employs TRBV19 and TRBJ1-2; D is perhaps TRBD1 (6 bases). The ends were cut back, 6 bases at V and 4 bases at J, with 24 bases in the middle. The CDR3 is made up of 17 amino acids. Per the germline V gene, CDR1 is LNHDA and CDR2 is SQIVND (reference sequence). CDR3 DNA (partial): TGTGCCAGTAGCCTCCTTCCCCCTGGACAGAAGTTCTATGGC. This encodes CASSLLPPGQKFYG. The entire CDR3 reads CASSLLPPGQKFYGYTF.

This clone is classed as medium-sized by frequency. Read data end 3 residues before the CDR3 end; the end is taken from the germline J gene. The chain combines TRBV30 with TRBJ1-1, with TRBD1 as a possible D gene (5 bases). CDR3 size: 13 residues. V was clipped by 1 base and J by 1 base, with 7 bases between them. Germline V gene lookup returns CDR1 GTSNPN and CDR2 SVGIG (reference sequence). The CDR3 DNA, read in part, is TGTGCCTGGAGTGAAACAGGGAACACTGAA. Its protein product is CAWSETGNTE. The complete CDR3 sequence is CAWSETGNTEAFF.

As regards this clone: Read data end 3 residues before the CDR3 end; the end is taken from the germline J gene. The genes are TRBV19 and TRBJ1-6, with D possibly TRBD1 on 5 matching bases. CDR3 size: 16 residues. V lost 6 bases and J 4 bases, leaving 16 bases between the germline ends. CDR1 and CDR2 (germline): LNHDA, SQIVND (reference sequence). The CDR3 DNA, read in part, is TGTGCCAGTAGAAAGGGCGGGGCCCCTTATAATTCACCC. It codes for CASRKGGAPYNSP. The full CDR3 is CASRKGGAPYNSPLHF.

Details on this clone: The read falls 3 residues short of the CDR3 end, and the missing part is taken from the germline J gene. This rearrangement joins TRBV12-3 or TRBV12-4 to TRBJ2-2, with D perhaps TRBD1 (6 bases). V lost 4 bases to trimming and J lost 6 bases, with 12 bases between them. The CDR3 length is 14 residues. CDR3 in amino acids: CASSYRATAGELFF. The part of the CDR3 DNA that was read is TGTGCCAGCAGTTACAGGGCTACGGCCGGGGAG.

Comments on this clone: The read finishes 3 residues shy of the CDR3 end, and the germline J gene is used to complete it. The chain employs TRBV2 and TRBJ1-2; D remains ambiguous. Germline CDR1 is SNHLY and CDR2 is FYNNEI. This CDR3 is built from 14 residues. The CDR3 here is CASSEALAPGGYTF. The CDR3 bases that were read are TGTGCCAGCAGTGAAGCGCTGGCCCCCGGGGGC.

A remark on this clone: The read terminates 3 residues ahead of where the CDR3 ends, so the germline J gene completes it. Additional DNA sequences in this sample encode the identical CDR3. The rearrangement links TRBV10-1 to TRBJ1-6; TRBD1 matches 7 bases. V lost 5 bases and J lost 7; bases outside the gene matches: 2. Germline V gene sequence: CDR1 WNHNN, CDR2 SYGVQD (reference sequence). This CDR3 spans 13 amino acids. This chain's CDR3 is CASSRDSNSPLHF. The CDR3 bases that were read are TGCGCCAGCAGTCGGGACAGCAATTCACCC.

CDR3 DNA (partial): TGTGCCAGCAAAGAGGGCCCCAACCTAGATACG. This sequence encodes CASKEGPNLDT. The full CDR3 is CASKEGPNLDTQYF. The chain carries TRBV6-4 and TRBJ2-3, with a weak D call TRBD2 (5 bases). Read coverage stops 3 residues before the CDR3 terminus; the germline J gene supplies the remainder. This CDR3 spans 14 amino acids. The V and J ends lost 7 bases and 5 bases respectively, with 16 bases between them. Germline lookup yields CDR1 MRHNA and CDR2 SNTAGT.

To note about this clone: The read terminates 3 residues before the CDR3 end, so the remaining end is supplied by the germline J gene. The rearrangement joins TRBV2 to TRBJ1-1; 7 nucleotides align to TRBD1. The CDR3 covers 11 residues. Germline V gene lookup returns CDR1 SNHLY and CDR2 FYNNEI. The CDR3 loop is CASSETGRAFF. Incomplete CDR3 DNA: TGTGCCAGCAGTGAGACAGGGAGA.

Concerning this clone: From the germline J gene comes the end of the CDR3, since the read stops 3 residues before it. V usage is TRBV12-5 and J usage is TRBJ2-7; D unresolved. This CDR3 is built from 10 residues. V was clipped by 7 bases and J by 4 bases, with 5 bases between them. Germline V gives CDR1 LGHNT, CDR2 FRNRAP. The CDR3 region is CASAQYEQYF. The part of the CDR3 DNA that was read is TGTGCTAGTGCCCAGTACGAG.

On this clone: The read terminates 3 residues before the CDR3 end, so the remaining end is supplied by the germline J gene. The genes are TRBV7-8 and TRBJ2-5, with 8 positions matching TRBD1. Trimming at V came to 1 base and at J to 2 bases, leaving 3 bases not matched to a gene. The CDR3 length is 15 residues. Germline V lookup: CDR1 SGHVS, CDR2 FQNEAQ. The covered CDR3 bases are TGTGCCAGCAGCTTAGAGTACAGGGGGCAAGAGACC. Its protein product is CASSLEYRGQET. The CDR3, in full, reads CASSLEYRGQETQYF.

Comments on this clone: The sequence runs out 3 residues before the end of the CDR3; the remainder is reconstructed from the germline J gene. The chain carries TRBV7-6 and TRBJ2-3, with 8 bases identical to TRBD2. Germline V gene data show CDR1 as SGHVS and CDR2 as FNYEAQ. With V trimmed by 5 bases and J by 2 bases, 12 bases remained unmatched. The CDR3 is 17 amino acids. The sequenced CDR3 bases are TGTGCCAGCAGCCCCCAGCACGCGGGGGGCGTCACAGATACG. Translation gives CASSPQHAGGVTDT. The complete CDR3 sequence is CASSPQHAGGVTDTQYF.

Details on this clone: Read data end 3 residues before the CDR3 end; the end is taken from the germline J gene. The genes are TRBV23-1 and TRBJ2-2, with TRBD2 identical over 12 bases. TRBV23-1 is reported as an ORF; its role is uncertain. The CDR3 totals 19 residues. Losses at the gene ends were 0 bases for V and 4 bases for J; bases not matched to a gene: 9. The CDR3 DNA, read in part, is TGCGCCAGCAGTCAATCGAGGCTAGCGGGAGGGCCGGGCACCGGGGAG. Translated: CASSQSRLAGGPGTGE. The complete CDR3 protein is CASSQSRLAGGPGTGELFF.

About this clone itself: The sequence runs out 3 residues before the end of the CDR3; the remainder is reconstructed from the germline J gene. This sequence joins TRBV7-8 and TRBJ2-1; no definite D call. V shed 11 bases and J shed 8 bases, with 7 bases lying between them. From germline, CDR1 is SGHVS and CDR2 FQNEAQ. This CDR3 is 9 amino acids long. The CDR3 here is CASRDEQFF. Partial CDR3 DNA: TGTGCCTCTAGAGATGAG.

Remarks on this clone: The read finishes 3 residues shy of the CDR3 end, and the germline J gene is used to complete it. The chain carries TRBV4-1 and TRBJ1-2, with D possibly TRBD1 on 6 matching bases. The CDR3 totals 17 residues. Germline CDR1 MGHRA, CDR2 YSYEKL. Trimming cost V 0 bases and J 2 bases, with 16 bases left between them. The sequenced part of the CDR3 DNA is TGCGCCAGCAGCCAAGAAGTATCTCGGACAGAGAACTATGGC. As protein: CASSQEVSRTENYG. The entire CDR3 is CASSQEVSRTENYGYTF.

The sequenced part of the CDR3 DNA is TGTGCCAGCAGCTTCGGGGTGTACTACGAG. It yields the protein CASSFGVYYE. The CDR3, in full, reads CASSFGVYYEQYF. The rearrangement links TRBV5-4 to TRBJ2-7; D is possibly TRBD2 (5 bases). The read falls 3 residues short of the CDR3 end, and the missing part is taken from the germline J gene. Germline assignment: CDR1 SGHNT and CDR2 YYREEE (reference sequence). CDR3 length: 13 amino acids. V was shortened by 2 bases and J by 3 bases, with 9 bases between the two germline ends.